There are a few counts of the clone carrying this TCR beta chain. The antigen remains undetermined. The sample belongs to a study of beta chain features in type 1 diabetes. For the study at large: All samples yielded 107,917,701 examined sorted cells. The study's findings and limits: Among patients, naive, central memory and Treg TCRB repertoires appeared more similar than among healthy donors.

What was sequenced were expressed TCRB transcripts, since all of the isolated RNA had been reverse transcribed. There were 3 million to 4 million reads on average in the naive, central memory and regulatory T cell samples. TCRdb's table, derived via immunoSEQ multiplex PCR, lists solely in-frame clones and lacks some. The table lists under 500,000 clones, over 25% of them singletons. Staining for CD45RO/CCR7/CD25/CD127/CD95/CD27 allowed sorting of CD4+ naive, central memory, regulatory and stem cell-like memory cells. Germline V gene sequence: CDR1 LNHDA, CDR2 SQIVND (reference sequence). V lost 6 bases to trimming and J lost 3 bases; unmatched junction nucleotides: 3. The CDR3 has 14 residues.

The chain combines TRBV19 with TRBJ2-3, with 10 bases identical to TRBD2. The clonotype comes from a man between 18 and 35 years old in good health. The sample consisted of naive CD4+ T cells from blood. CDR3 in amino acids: CASRKREGTDTQYF. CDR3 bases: TGTGCCAGTAGGAAGCGGGAGGGGACAGATACGCAGTATTTT.